The 25 T cell receptor beta chains in this list originate from one sample, sequenced in a study of blood T cell repertoires in COVID-19. This table comes from immunoSEQ multiplex PCR, and its TCRdb copy is limited to in-frame clones, with some not included. The data hold roughly 350,000 clones, with 85% observed a single time. What was sequenced was peripheral blood. These receptors all come from a woman aged 18-35 years with acute or convalescent COVID-19.

In its sample, this clone was seen a few times. This sequence joins TRBV3-1 (or the pseudogene TRBV3-2) and TRBJ1-4; D not certain. CDR3 length equals 19 residues. V lost 0 bases and J lost 0, with 17 bases in between. Germline CDR1 is LGHDT and CDR2 is YNNKEL (reference sequence). The CDR3 sequence is CASSQERELWAATNEKLFF. DNA of the CDR3: TGTGCCAGCAGCCAAGAGAGGGAGCTGTGGGCTGCAACTAATGAAAAACTGTTTTTT.

The gene calls are TRBV27 and TRBJ1-2; maybe TRBD1 (5 bases). The germline V and J ends were trimmed by 5 bases and 0 bases, with 10 bases remaining between them. This CDR3 spans 14 amino acids. CDR1 is MNHEY, CDR2 SMNVEV, per germline (reference sequence). The CDR3 region has the DNA TGTGCCAGCAGTCCTGCAGGGACTAACTATGGCTACACCTTC. Translated: CASSPAGTNYGYTF.

The chain combines TRBV2 with TRBJ1-3, with D unresolved. Germline CDR1 SNHLY, CDR2 FYNNEI. V lost 8 bases and J 2 bases, leaving 13 bases between the germline ends. The CDR3 extends over 14 amino acids. CDR3 nucleotides: TGTGCCAGCTCCCGATTGGAGACTGGAAACACCATATATTTT. Its translation is CASSRLETGNTIYF.

This chain uses TRBV23-1 with TRBJ1-1; tentative D call: TRBD1 (6 bases). TRBV23-1 is identified as an open reading frame with a role that is uncertain. The V and J ends lost 6 bases and 3 bases respectively, with 17 bases between them. The CDR3 has 15 amino acids. CDR3 nucleotides: TGCGCCAGCAGGAAACAGGGACCCTTTGACACTGAAGCTTTCTTT. It yields the protein CASRKQGPFDTEAFF.

This clone was seen only once. The V call is TRBV27, the J call TRBJ2-6; 12 bases line up with TRBD1. V was pared by 0 bases and J by 4 bases, with 7 bases of the junction left unmatched. The CDR3 totals 19 residues. Germline values: CDR1 MNHEY, CDR2 SMNVEV (reference sequence). The CDR3: CASSLSPGQGAPGANVLTF. The CDR3 nucleotides are TGTGCCAGCAGTTTATCGCCGGGACAGGGGGCGCCCGGGGCCAACGTCCTGACTTTC.

V and J are TRBV7-9 and TRBJ1-1, with D perhaps TRBD1 (5 bases). From germline, CDR1 is SEHNR and CDR2 FQNEAQ (reference sequence). This CDR3 comprises 14 residues. Trimming shortened V by 5 bases and J by 2 bases, and 12 bases separated the two germline ends. Here the CDR3 reads CASSETDLNTEAFF. The DNA of the CDR3 is TGTGCCAGCAGCGAGACAGACCTTAACACTGAAGCTTTCTTT. The full variable domain, its missing parts supplied by reference TRBV7-9 and TRBJ1-1, is DTGVSQNPRHKITKRGQNVTFRCDPISEHNRLYWYRQTLGQGPEFLTYFQNEAQLEKSRLLSDRFSAERPKGSFSTLEIQRTEQGDSAMYLCASSETDLNTEAFFGQGTRLTVV.

V gene TRBV5-1 combines with J gene TRBJ2-7, with TRBD2 matching over 8 bases. J was trimmed by 0 bases and V by 4 bases; bases with no gene match: 6. Looked up from germline, CDR1 is SGHRS and CDR2 is YFSETQ. The CDR3 is 15 amino acids. The CDR3 nucleotides are TGCGCCAGCAGCGTTAGCGGGGAGTCCTCCTACGAGCAGTACTTC. It encodes CASSVSGESSYEQYF.

CDR3 bases: TGTGCCACCAGTTTATCTGGGGCCAACGTCCTGACTTTC. This translates into CATSLSGANVLTF. The chain carries TRBV24-1 and TRBJ2-6; D remains unclear. Trimming took 6 bases from V and 1 from J, leaving 3 bases between them. The germline V gene has CDR1 KGHDR and CDR2 SFDVKD. The CDR3 sequence is 13 residues long.

This clone showed up just a few times. The chain joins TRBV4-2 to TRBJ2-1; a weak D match, TRBD1 (6 bases). CDR3 length: 14 residues. The V and J ends lost 1 base and 4 bases respectively, with 8 bases between them. Germline V CDR1 and CDR2: LGHNA, YNFKEQ. This CDR3 reads CASSQVGQYNEQFF. The CDR3 DNA reads as TGTGCCAGCAGCCAAGTAGGACAGTACAATGAGCAGTTCTTC.

V is TRBV5-8 and J is TRBJ2-3, with 14 bases fitting TRBD2. CDR1 SGHTS and CDR2 YDEGEE come from the germline V gene. The junction had 4 bases not matched to a gene; V was cut back by 0 bases and J by 4 bases. CDR3 length equals 17 residues. The CDR3 protein is CASSLDGLAGGPDTQYF. The CDR3 DNA sequence: TGTGCCAGCAGCTTGGACGGACTAGCGGGAGGCCCAGATACGCAGTATTTT.

This rearrangement joins TRBV19 to TRBJ2-7; 9 bases align to TRBD1. With V trimmed by 6 bases and J by 5 bases, 2 bases remained unmatched. Germline loops: CDR1 LNHDA, CDR2 SQIVND (reference sequence). The CDR3 totals 12 residues. The CDR3 DNA reads TGTGCCAGTAGCTGGACAGGGGACGAGCAGTACTTC. It encodes CASSWTGDEQYF.

The V gene is TRBV25-1, the J gene TRBJ2-7, with a weak D call TRBD1 (6 bases). This CDR3 comprises 13 residues. The V and J ends lost 4 bases and 4 bases respectively, with 11 bases between them. From germline, CDR1 is MGHDK and CDR2 SYGVNS. DNA of the CDR3: TGTGCCAGCAGTGCGGACAGCGTTTACGAGCAGTACTTC. It yields the protein CASSADSVYEQYF.

This chain links TRBV9 with TRBJ2-2, with a possible D match to TRBD2 (5 bases). Trimming removed 0 bases at V and 6 bases at J, with 6 bases between. Germline CDR1 and CDR2: SGDLS and YYNGEE. This CDR3 has 13 amino acids. The CDR3 region has the DNA TGTGCCAGCAGCGTAGTAGCGTCCGGGGAGCTGTTTTTT. The encoded protein is CASSVVASGELFF.

A single count supports this clone. J is TRBJ2-3 and V is TRBV29-1, with TRBD2 matching over 11 bases. The CDR3 sequence is 16 residues long. J gave up 3 bases and V 6 bases, and 11 bases lay outside the gene matches. CDR1 is SQVTM and CDR2 is ANQGSEA in the germline V gene. The DNA for the CDR3 is TGCAGCGTGGTGGCGCGGGGACTAGCGGTGACAGATACGCAGTATTTT. Translation: CSVVARGLAVTDTQYF.

The chain joins TRBV12-5 to TRBJ1-2; D not resolved. The CDR3 runs to 12 residues. CDR1 and CDR2 from the germline V gene are LGHNT and FRNRAP. The V end was cut by 8 bases, the J end by 4 bases, with 11 bases between. This CDR3 reads CASKDLSYGYTF. As DNA, the CDR3 is TGTGCTAGTAAGGACTTGTCCTATGGCTACACCTTC.

The chain joins TRBV28 to TRBJ1-2, with D possibly TRBD1 on 6 matching bases. The V gene's germline CDR1 is MDHEN and CDR2 SYDVKM. The ends were cut back, 5 bases at V and 0 bases at J, with 13 bases in the middle. The CDR3 loop spans 15 amino acids. The CDR3 region is CASSPDRIPNYGYTF. The CDR3 region has the DNA TGTGCCAGCAGTCCCGACAGGATACCTAACTATGGCTACACCTTC.

The chain couples TRBV19 to TRBJ1-1; D might be TRBD1 (5 bases). The germline CDR1 and CDR2 sequences are LNHDA and SQIVND (reference sequence). The CDR3 covers 12 residues. V lost 10 bases and J lost 5, with 14 bases in between. Here the CDR3 DNA reads TGTGCCACCTCCACTGGGGGGACTGAAGCTTTCTTT. Its protein is CATSTGGTEAFF.

The chain employs TRBV19 and TRBJ2-7, with D perhaps matching TRBD1 (5 bases). The CDR3 is 13 residues long. Per the germline V gene, CDR1 is LNHDA and CDR2 is SQIVND (reference sequence). V shed 4 bases and J shed 5 bases, with 12 bases lying between them. Here the CDR3 DNA reads TGTGCCAGTAGTACAGGGTTCCTAGACGAGCAGTACTTC. Encoded protein: CASSTGFLDEQYF. Full variable domain (remainder filled in from reference TRBV19 and TRBJ2-7): DGGITQSPKYLFRKEGQNVTLSCEQNLNHDAMYWYRQDPGQGLRLIYYSQIVNDFQKGDIAEGYSVSREKKESFPLTVTSAQKNPTAFYLCASSTGFLDEQYFGPGTRLTVT.

CDR3 in amino acids: CASSEAPFSNYGYTF. For the CDR3, the DNA is TGTGCCAGCAGTGAAGCCCCCTTTTCCAACTATGGCTACACCTTC. The chain couples TRBV6-1 to TRBJ1-2; D gene uncertain. Germline CDR1 and CDR2: MNHNS and SASEGT. The CDR3 is made up of 15 amino acids. The germline V and J ends were trimmed by 0 bases and 2 bases, with 10 bases remaining between them.

This clone has a handful of counts. The chain joins TRBV29-1 to TRBJ1-3; 12 bases are shared with TRBD1. From germline, CDR1 is SQVTM and CDR2 ANQGSEA. After removal of 5 bases from V and 3 bases from J, the junction contained 8 bases not matched to a gene. This CDR3 is built from 16 residues. The CDR3 region is CSVIPGQGAGGNTIYF. Here the CDR3 DNA reads TGCAGCGTTATTCCGGGACAGGGGGCGGGTGGAAACACCATATATTTT.

The chain links TRBV4-1 to TRBJ2-5, with 8 bases fitting TRBD2. V lost 4 bases and J lost 4; bases outside the gene matches: 8. Germline loops: CDR1 MGHRA, CDR2 YSYEKL. The CDR3 is 15 amino acids. The CDR3 region is CASSPSALAGETQYF. The CDR3 nucleotides read TGCGCCAGCAGCCCTAGTGCGCTAGCGGGAGAGACCCAGTACTTC.

This clone was seen once. The rearrangement uses TRBV11-2 and TRBJ1-1; TRBD1 aligns across 12 bases. The V segment lost 1 base and the J segment 5 bases; nucleotides outside the gene matches: 5. This CDR3 comprises 16 residues. CDR1 is SGHAT and CDR2 is FQNNGV in the germline V gene. The CDR3 region is CASSLALGQGATEAFF. The CDR3 nucleotides are TGTGCCAGCAGCTTAGCTCTGGGACAGGGGGCTACTGAAGCTTTCTTT.

This clone occurred once. The genes are TRBV14 and TRBJ1-3; D unresolved. Between the trimmed V and J ends, which lost 3 bases and 4 bases, there was a span of 10 bases. This CDR3 is built from 14 residues. CDR1 and CDR2 from the germline V gene are SGHDN and FVKESK. The CDR3 DNA is TGTGCCAGCAGCCAGCCGGGTTCGGGAAACACCATATATTTT. This gives the protein CASSQPGSGNTIYF.

This rearrangement joins TRBV29-1 to TRBJ2-1; TRBD2 agrees at 9 bases. J was trimmed by 6 bases and V by 5 bases; bases with no gene match: 5. CDR1 SQVTM and CDR2 ANQGSEA come from the germline V gene. This CDR3 contains 13 residues. CDR3 protein: CSVLREGRNEQFF. The CDR3 region has the DNA TGCAGCGTTCTGCGGGAGGGCCGCAATGAGCAGTTCTTC.

The chain uses TRBV10-1 and TRBJ2-2; D might be TRBD2 (6 bases). CDR1 and CDR2 (germline): WNHNN, SYGVQD (reference sequence). V was clipped by 0 bases and J by 7 bases, with 12 bases between them. This CDR3 comprises 15 residues. CDR3 loop: CASSESPAEGGELFF. CDR3 DNA: TGCGCCAGCAGTGAGTCTCCTGCGGAGGGCGGGGAGCTGTTTTTT.